This TCR beta chain appears in the sequencing data of a study of blood T cell repertoires in COVID-19. About the research overall: Acute and convalescent COVID-19 samples came from the United States, Italy and Spain. Sources were T cells, B-cell-depleted T cells, or PBMCs; the material itself was cDNA or gDNA.

The CDR3 has 16 residues. V lost 3 bases, J lost 3 bases, and 15 bases lay in between. The germline gives CDR1 LNHDA, CDR2 SQIVND (reference sequence). Seattle participants joined during active infection and were tracked over time. Study processing details: Estimated nucleated cell counts came from reference gene primer amplification. Sequenced by immunoSEQ multiplex PCR; TCRdb stores in-frame clones only, minus some. The DNA gave D and trimming, while V, J and clone size come from that table. The sample has 250,000 to 400,000 clones, about nine tenths seen once. The chain joins TRBV19 to TRBJ1-5; D is possibly TRBD1 (5 bases). Sequences were obtained from peripheral blood. This sequence originates from a woman in her 30s with COVID-19, enrolled during active disease. Written as DNA, the CDR3 is TGTGCCAGTAGTATTGTTAGCAGGGTTCCCAATCAGCCCCAGCATTTT. Its translation is CASSIVSRVPNQPQHF.